This entry lists 26 T cell receptor beta chains sequenced from one sample in a study of blood T cell repertoires in COVID-19. The assay was immunoSEQ multiplex PCR, and TCRdb's table has in-frame clones only and misses some. The table lists 250,000 to 300,000 clones, 85% to 90% of them singletons. Sequenced: PBMCs or T cells enriched from blood (not recorded which). Source of these receptors: a woman in her sixties or seventies in a cohort exposed to, infected with or recovered from COVID-19 (not recorded which).

The rearrangement uses TRBV9 and TRBJ2-3; D is unclear. The CDR3 sequence is 16 residues long. Trimming shortened V by 0 bases and J by 0 bases, and 11 bases separated the two germline ends. The germline V gene encodes CDR1 SGDLS and CDR2 YYNGEE. This CDR3 is CASSVGSVRSTDTQYF. In DNA form, the CDR3 reads TGTGCCAGCAGCGTAGGTTCGGTCCGAAGCACAGATACGCAGTATTTT. The full variable domain, with the rest looked up from reference TRBV9 and TRBJ2-3, is DSGVTQTPKHLITATGQRVTLRCSPRSGDLSVYWYQQSLDQGLQFLIQYYNGEERAKGNILERFSAQQFPDLHSELNLSSLELGDSALYFCASSVGSVRSTDTQYFGPGTRLTVL.

V and J are TRBV7-2 and TRBJ2-1; 14 bases line up with TRBD2. This CDR3 spans 17 amino acids. Trimming at V came to 3 bases and at J to 8 bases, leaving 9 bases not matched to a gene. Germline V gene lookup returns CDR1 SGHTA and CDR2 FQGNSA. In DNA form, the CDR3 reads TGTGCCAGCAGCTTTCCCGGACTAGCGGGAGGTAGCGATGAGCAGTTCTTC. Protein: CASSFPGLAGGSDEQFF.

V and J are TRBV25-1 and TRBJ2-1, with D tentatively TRBD2 (6 bases). The V end lost 7 bases, the J end lost 9 bases, and 22 bases lay between the germline ends. This CDR3 contains 15 residues. Germline CDR1 MGHDK, CDR2 SYGVNS. The CDR3 DNA is TGTGCCAGCACAGGGACCCCATTCCTTAGCGGTGAGCAGTTCTTC. This codes for CASTGTPFLSGEQFF.

The genes are TRBV9 and TRBJ1-2; 9 bases are a match to TRBD1. The CDR3 loop spans 13 amino acids. V lost 2 bases to trimming and J lost 9 bases; unmatched junction nucleotides: 5. The germline gives CDR1 SGDLS, CDR2 YYNGEE. The CDR3 nucleotides are TGTGCCAGCAGCGTCGGGACAGGGTCCAGCTACACCTTC. Protein product: CASSVGTGSSYTF.

The CDR3 sequence: CASSISGSVEETQYF. CDR3 bases: TGTGCCAGCAGCATTAGCGGGAGTGTAGAAGAGACCCAGTACTTC. The chain has TRBV7-2 and TRBJ2-5; 9 bases are a match to TRBD2. Germline trimming cut 5 bases from V and 3 bases from J; bases unmatched to any gene: 7. Germline lookup yields CDR1 SGHTA and CDR2 FQGNSA. This CDR3 region has 15 residues.

This clone showed up just once. This chain joins TRBV28 and TRBJ2-7; 8 bases map to TRBD2. The CDR3 has 14 amino acids. Germline V lookup: CDR1 MDHEN, CDR2 SYDVKM. V dropped 8 bases and J dropped 3; count of bases not matched to a gene: 9. The chain's CDR3 is CASGGLAGFYEQYF. CDR3 DNA sequence: TGTGCCAGCGGAGGGCTAGCGGGCTTCTACGAGCAGTACTTC. Looking up the rest from reference TRBV28 and TRBJ2-7 gives the full variable domain: DVKVTQSSRYLVKRTGEKVFLECVQDMDHENMFWYRQDPGLGLRLIYFSYDVKMKEKGDIPEGYSVSREKKERFSLILESASTNQTSMYLCASGGLAGFYEQYFGPGTRLTVT.

The chain has TRBV7-3 and TRBJ2-7; 9 bases fit TRBD1. V lost 5 bases and J lost 3; bases outside the gene matches: 8. The CDR3 covers 15 residues. Germline V gene lookup returns CDR1 SGHTA and CDR2 FQGTGA. The CDR3 reads CASSPNRDRDYEQYF. The DNA of the CDR3 is TGTGCCAGCAGCCCAAACAGGGACAGGGACTACGAGCAGTACTTC.

The rearrangement links TRBV6-5 to TRBJ2-3, with D possibly being TRBD1 (5 bases). CDR3 length: 16 amino acids. Between the trimmed V and J ends, which lost 2 bases and 2 bases, there was a span of 14 bases. Germline lookup yields CDR1 MNHEY and CDR2 SVGAGI. DNA for the CDR3: TGTGCCAGCAGTTACGCTGGACACGAGCTCACAGATACGCAGTATTTT. It specifies CASSYAGHELTDTQYF.

The CDR3 reads CASPKDRSGNTIYF. The DNA of the CDR3 is TGTGCCAGCCCGAAGGACAGATCTGGAAACACCATATATTTT. V usage is TRBV2 and J usage is TRBJ1-3, with D tentatively TRBD1 (6 bases). V was trimmed by 8 bases and J by 1 base, leaving 12 bases between them. The germline V gene has CDR1 SNHLY and CDR2 FYNNEI. This CDR3 is built from 14 residues.

The J gene is TRBJ2-1, the V gene TRBV7-3, with D perhaps matching TRBD1 (6 bases). Germline V gene data show CDR1 as SGHTA and CDR2 as FQGTGA. CDR3 length: 14 residues. V was clipped by 5 bases and J by 0 bases, with 8 bases between them. The CDR3 spells CASSPGASYNEQFF. The CDR3 DNA is TGTGCCAGCAGCCCAGGGGCCTCCTACAATGAGCAGTTCTTC. Full variable domain (missing parts from reference TRBV7-3 and TRBJ2-1): GAGVSQTPSNKVTEKGKYVELRCDPISGHTALYWYRQSLGQGPEFLIYFQGTGAADDSGLPNDRFFAVRPEGSVSTLKIQRTERGDSAVYLCASSPGASYNEQFFGPGTRLTVL.

As for this clone: The sample has other DNA sequences that encode this CDR3 too. The V gene is TRBV3-1 (or the pseudogene TRBV3-2), the J gene TRBJ1-1; D is possibly TRBD1 (5 bases). The germline V and J ends were trimmed by 2 bases and 5 bases, with 12 bases remaining between them. The germline CDR1 and CDR2 sequences are LGHDT and YNNKEL (reference sequence). CDR3 size: 14 residues. The CDR3: CASSQPGGGTEAFF. The CDR3 DNA reads TGTGCCAGCAGCCAACCGGGGGGTGGGACTGAAGCTTTCTTT.

The V call is TRBV2, the J call TRBJ2-7, with 9 bases lining up with TRBD2. Unmatched junction bases numbered 13, after V lost 3 bases and J lost 4 bases. Germline CDR1 SNHLY, CDR2 FYNNEI. The CDR3 spans 17 residues. CDR3 coding DNA: TGTGCCAGCAGTGATGGCCTAGGGAGCGGGAGGTGGTACGAGCAGTACTTC. Protein: CASSDGLGSGRWYEQYF.

The rearrangement uses TRBV20-1 and TRBJ2-1; no clear D gene. The ends were cut back, 6 bases at V and 10 bases at J, with 13 bases in the middle. The CDR3 extends over 11 amino acids. CDR1 is DFQATT, CDR2 SNEGSKA, per germline (reference sequence). The CDR3 coding sequence is TGCAGTGCGGAAGACTTGGCAGAGCAGTTCTTC. Amino acid sequence: CSAEDLAEQFF.

The chain carries TRBV4-3 and TRBJ2-5; D ambiguous. The CDR3 has 15 residues. Germline V gene lookup returns CDR1 LGHNA and CDR2 YSLEER. Trimming removed 0 bases at V and 3 bases at J, with 11 bases between. CDR3 in DNA: TGCGCCAGCAGCCAAGATGTGCGGCCAAAAGAGACCCAGTACTTC. This sequence encodes CASSQDVRPKETQYF.

The chain employs TRBV24-1 and TRBJ2-1, with a tentative D call TRBD2 (6 bases). The germline gives CDR1 KGHDR, CDR2 SFDVKD. V shed 4 bases and J shed 1 base, with 7 bases lying between them. The CDR3 covers 14 residues. The CDR3 loop is CATSERGSYNEQFF. The CDR3 DNA sequence: TGTGCCACCAGTGAGCGGGGTTCCTACAATGAGCAGTTCTTC.

The chain joins TRBV25-1 to TRBJ2-3; 11 nucleotides agree with TRBD2. This CDR3 has 13 residues. Germline V gene data show CDR1 as MGHDK and CDR2 as SYGVNS. Germline trimming cut 10 bases from V and 4 bases from J; bases unmatched to any gene: 4. This CDR3 is CATGLAGSDTQYF. The CDR3 region has the DNA TGTGCCACCGGACTAGCGGGCTCAGATACGCAGTATTTT.

J is TRBJ1-4 and V is TRBV20-1; TRBD1 is a possible D gene (5 bases). Looked up from germline, CDR1 is DFQATT and CDR2 is SNEGSKA (reference sequence). V was cut by 6 bases and J by 0 bases, with 14 bases left in between. This CDR3 contains 15 residues. The CDR3 loop is CSASPRASTNEKLFF. For the CDR3, the DNA is TGCAGTGCGAGTCCCAGGGCTTCAACTAATGAAAAACTGTTTTTT.

The chain couples TRBV4-1 to TRBJ2-1, with TRBD2 matching 11 bases. Looked up from germline, CDR1 is MGHRA and CDR2 is YSYEKL. This CDR3 has 15 amino acids. V shed 0 bases, J shed 7 bases, and the junction held 2 bases outside the gene matches. The CDR3 DNA reads as TGCGCCAGCAGCCAAGATATAGCGGGAGGGAATGAGCAGTTCTTC. This codes for CASSQDIAGGNEQFF.

V usage is TRBV7-3 and J usage is TRBJ2-7, with TRBD1 matching 10 bases. Trimming took 1 base from V and 3 from J; bases not matched to a gene: 3. The CDR3 sequence is 15 residues long. The germline V gene has CDR1 SGHTA and CDR2 FQGTGA. The DNA for the CDR3 is TGTGCCAGCAGCTTAAAAAGGACAGGGGGCTACGAGCAGTACTTC. Amino acid sequence: CASSLKRTGGYEQYF. The full variable domain, with the rest looked up from reference TRBV7-3 and TRBJ2-7, is GAGVSQTPSNKVTEKGKYVELRCDPISGHTALYWYRQSLGQGPEFLIYFQGTGAADDSGLPNDRFFAVRPEGSVSTLKIQRTERGDSAVYLCASSLKRTGGYEQYFGPGTRLTVT.

Regarding this clone: The same CDR3 arises from other DNA sequences in this sample as well. The chain has TRBV19 and TRBJ1-4; D remains ambiguous. V lost 3 bases to trimming and J lost 0 bases, with 8 bases between them. Germline V CDR1 and CDR2: LNHDA, SQIVND (reference sequence). The CDR3 is made up of 15 amino acids. This CDR3 is CASSISIATNEKLFF. The CDR3 DNA sequence: TGTGCCAGTAGTATTTCGATAGCAACTAATGAAAAACTGTTTTTT.

V gene TRBV9 combines with J gene TRBJ1-1, with D tentatively TRBD1 (6 bases). CDR1 is SGDLS and CDR2 is YYNGEE in the germline V gene. V lost 6 bases, J lost 3 bases, and 15 bases lay in between. This CDR3 region has 14 residues. The CDR3 loop reads CASNSQGGYTEAFF. DNA of the CDR3: TGTGCCAGCAACTCACAAGGGGGATACACTGAAGCTTTCTTT.

This chain uses TRBV7-2 with TRBJ1-1; possible D gene TRBD1, 5 bases. V was clipped by 5 bases and J by 1 base, with 11 bases between them. The length of the CDR3 is 14 residues. Germline lookup yields CDR1 SGHTA and CDR2 FQGNSA. CDR3 region: CASSIRVGNTEAFF. The CDR3 DNA is TGTGCCAGCAGCATCAGGGTAGGGAACACTGAAGCTTTCTTT.

The V gene is TRBV4-3, the J gene TRBJ1-3; D gene ambiguous. CDR1 and CDR2 from the germline V gene are LGHNA and YSLEER. The CDR3 runs 15 residues. V gave up 0 bases and J gave up 2 bases, with 8 bases separating them. The DNA of the CDR3 is TGCGCCAGCAGCCAAGAATTCAGGCCTGGAAACACCATATATTTT. Amino acid sequence: CASSQEFRPGNTIYF.

In its sample, this clone was seen once. This CDR3 reads CASSLRGWDRGVSGRGDTGELFF. CDR3 sequence (DNA): TGTGCCAGCAGTTTAAGGGGGTGGGACAGAGGAGTTAGCGGGAGAGGAGACACCGGGGAGCTGTTTTTT. This rearrangement joins TRBV27 to TRBJ2-2, with 9 bases aligning to TRBD2. J gave up 3 bases and V 2 bases, and 25 bases lay outside the gene matches. Germline V lookup: CDR1 MNHEY, CDR2 SMNVEV (reference sequence). The CDR3 is made up of 23 amino acids.

As concerns this clone: The sample contains more than one DNA sequence encoding this CDR3. The chain is built from TRBV19 and TRBJ1-4; 10 bases align to TRBD1. The CDR3 is 15 amino acids. With V trimmed by 4 bases and J by 5 bases, 4 bases remained unmatched. Germline V lookup: CDR1 LNHDA, CDR2 SQIVND (reference sequence). For the CDR3, the DNA is TGTGCCAGTAGTACCCGACAGGGGGCAAATGAAAAACTGTTTTTT. It is translated as CASSTRQGANEKLFF. The full variable domain, with the rest looked up from reference TRBV19 and TRBJ1-4, is DGGITQSPKYLFRKEGQNVTLSCEQNLNHDAMYWYRQDPGQGLRLIYYSQIVNDFQKGDIAEGYSVSREKKESFPLTVTSAQKNPTAFYLCASSTRQGANEKLFFGSGTQLSVL.

The chain couples TRBV9 to TRBJ2-7, with 8 bases aligning to TRBD2. Germline loops: CDR1 SGDLS, CDR2 YYNGEE. V dropped 2 bases and J dropped 4; count of bases not matched to a gene: 11. The CDR3 loop spans 16 amino acids. CDR3 sequence: CASSVTSAGEPYEQYF. The CDR3 DNA sequence: TGTGCCAGCAGCGTGACTTCAGCGGGGGAACCTTACGAGCAGTACTTC.